A selection of T cell receptor beta chains follows, all from one sample in a study of CD8 T cells in Susac syndrome. MiXCR, applied by TCRdb to the immunoSEQ multiplex PCR reads, yields one record per CDR3 protein. The sample contains under 200,000 distinct CDR3 sequences, around 94% of which appear only once. Sequencing was performed on CD4+ T cells from PBMCs. These receptors came from a human donor with Susac syndrome. The CDR3 runs from the conserved cysteine through the conserved F or W. Each record gives: J gene, D gene, clone size, V gene, CDR3 protein, CDR3 DNA. A D gene is named only where the DNA matches it firmly. Some rows have no size entry. The others give once, few or many, or a class for an expanded clone.

j_gene: TRBJ2-3
d_gene: NA
abundance: NA
v_gene: TRBV9
CDR3aa: CASSVGTSGPDTQYF
CDR3nt: TGTGCCAGCAGCGTAGGAACGTCAGGACCAGATACGCAGTATTTT

j_gene: TRBJ2-2
d_gene: NA
abundance: NA
v_gene: TRBV5-5
CDR3aa: CASNWDLNTGELFF
CDR3nt: TGTGCCAGCAACTGGGACTTGAACACCGGGGAGCTGTTTTTT

j_gene: TRBJ1-6
d_gene: NA
abundance: NA
v_gene: TRBV20-1
CDR3aa: CSAHVGSYNSPLHF
CDR3nt: TGCAGTGCCCACGTCGGCTCCTATAATTCACCCCTCCACTTT

j_gene: TRBJ2-3
d_gene: NA
abundance: NA
v_gene: TRBV20-1
CDR3aa: CSARMDLTDTQYF
CDR3nt: TGCAGTGCTAGAATGGACCTCACAGATACGCAGTATTTT

j_gene: TRBJ1-1
d_gene: NA
abundance: NA
v_gene: TRBV7-2
CDR3aa: CASDPGRGSTEAFF
CDR3nt: TGTGCCAGCGACCCGGGCCGGGGGAGCACTGAAGCTTTCTTT

j_gene: TRBJ1-2
d_gene: NA
abundance: NA
v_gene: TRBV11-2
CDR3aa: CASSLSSDYGYTF
CDR3nt: TGTGCCAGCAGCTTAAGTAGTGACTATGGCTACACCTTC

j_gene: TRBJ1-1
d_gene: NA
abundance: NA
v_gene: TRBV24-1
CDR3aa: CATSASPGMNTEAFF
CDR3nt: TGTGCCACCAGTGCCTCCCCGGGGATGAACACTGAAGCTTTCTTT

j_gene: TRBJ2-1
d_gene: NA
abundance: NA
v_gene: TRBV11-1
CDR3aa: CASTLRGMNEQFF
CDR3nt: TGTGCCAGCACCCTACGGGGCATGAATGAGCAGTTCTTC

j_gene: TRBJ2-7
d_gene: NA
abundance: NA
v_gene: TRBV3-1
CDR3aa: CASSQMAGPYYEQYF
CDR3nt: TGTGCCAGCAGCCAAATGGCGGGGCCATACTACGAGCAGTACTTC

j_gene: TRBJ1-6
d_gene: TRBD1
abundance: once
v_gene: TRBV20-1
CDR3aa: CSAFGQGVSSYNSPLHF
CDR3nt: TGCAGTGCCTTCGGACAGGGCGTGAGCTCCTATAATTCACCCCTCCACTTT

j_gene: TRBJ1-2
d_gene: NA
abundance: NA
v_gene: TRBV12-3/TRBV12-4
CDR3aa: CASSLTASGHGYTF
CDR3nt: TGTGCCAGCAGTTTAACCGCAAGTGGACATGGCTACACCTTC

j_gene: TRBJ2-7
d_gene: TRBD2
abundance: NA
v_gene: TRBV9
CDR3aa: CASSVGTSGPYEQYF
CDR3nt: TGTGCCAGCAGCGTAGGAACTAGCGGTCCCTACGAGCAGTACTTC

j_gene: TRBJ1-2
d_gene: NA
abundance: NA
v_gene: TRBV5-6
CDR3aa: CASSLRPGQIYGYTF
CDR3nt: TGTGCCAGCAGCTTGCGACCGGGACAAATCTATGGCTACACCTTC

j_gene: TRBJ1-1
d_gene: NA
abundance: NA
v_gene: TRBV2
CDR3aa: CASASYTEAFF
CDR3nt: TGTGCCAGTGCGTCATACACAGAAGCTTTCTTT

j_gene: TRBJ1-2
d_gene: TRBD1
abundance: NA
v_gene: TRBV29-1
CDR3aa: CSVAGTGIGYTF
CDR3nt: TGCAGCGTCGCCGGGACAGGAATTGGCTACACCTTC

j_gene: TRBJ2-3
d_gene: NA
abundance: once
v_gene: TRBV5-5
CDR3aa: CASSLADRTDTQYF
CDR3nt: TGTGCCAGCAGCTTGGCCGACCGCACAGATACGCAGTATTTT

j_gene: TRBJ2-2
d_gene: NA
abundance: NA
v_gene: TRBV10-1
CDR3aa: CASISVELFF
CDR3nt: TGCGCCAGCATCTCTGTGGAGCTGTTTTTT

j_gene: TRBJ1-2
d_gene: NA
abundance: few
v_gene: TRBV30
CDR3aa: CAWTDRANYGYTF
CDR3nt: TGTGCCTGGACTGACAGAGCTAACTATGGCTACACCTTC

j_gene: TRBJ2-6
d_gene: NA
abundance: NA
v_gene: TRBV20-1
CDR3aa: CSAPDRSGANVLTF
CDR3nt: TGCAGTGCTCCCGACAGGTCTGGGGCCAACGTCCTGACTTTC

j_gene: TRBJ1-2
d_gene: NA
abundance: NA
v_gene: TRBV12-3/TRBV12-4
CDR3aa: CASSLDIGGAAGAGYTF
CDR3nt: TGTGCCAGCAGTTTAGATATCGGGGGGGCCGCGGGGGCTGGCTACACCTTC

j_gene: TRBJ2-4
d_gene: TRBD1
abundance: NA
v_gene: TRBV3-1
CDR3aa: CASSQVLLYDRVENIQYF
CDR3nt: TGTGCCAGCAGCCAAGTTCTGCTGTATGACAGGGTTGAGAACATTCAGTACTTC

j_gene: TRBJ1-1
d_gene: TRBD1
abundance: NA
v_gene: TRBV30
CDR3aa: CAWSPRDRNKNTEAFF
CDR3nt: TGTGCCTGGAGTCCCCGGGACAGGAACAAGAACACTGAAGCTTTCTTT

j_gene: TRBJ2-5
d_gene: NA
abundance: NA
v_gene: TRBV9
CDR3aa: CASSQRTSETQYF
CDR3nt: TGTGCCAGCAGCCAACGGACTTCAGAGACCCAGTACTTC

j_gene: TRBJ2-2
d_gene: TRBD1
abundance: NA
v_gene: TRBV25-1
CDR3aa: CASSEWDRGNTGELFF
CDR3nt: TGTGCCAGCAGTGAATGGGACAGGGGGAACACCGGGGAGCTGTTTTTT

j_gene: TRBJ1-5
d_gene: NA
abundance: NA
v_gene: TRBV15
CDR3aa: CATSRDLSNQPQHF
CDR3nt: TGTGCCACCAGCAGAGATCTTAGCAATCAGCCCCAGCATTTT

j_gene: TRBJ2-7
d_gene: TRBD1
abundance: NA
v_gene: TRBV5-1
CDR3aa: CASSLNRGSDEQYF
CDR3nt: TGCGCCAGCAGCTTGAACAGGGGGTCCGACGAGCAGTACTTC

j_gene: TRBJ2-3
d_gene: NA
abundance: NA
v_gene: TRBV5-4
CDR3aa: CASSSRMSSTDTQYF
CDR3nt: TGTGCCAGCAGCTCCCGGATGTCTAGCACAGATACGCAGTATTTT

j_gene: TRBJ2-1
d_gene: TRBD1
abundance: NA
v_gene: TRBV11-2
CDR3aa: CASSLTGDTYNEQFF
CDR3nt: TGTGCCAGCAGCCTTACAGGGGACACCTACAATGAGCAGTTCTTC

j_gene: TRBJ2-3
d_gene: TRBD2
abundance: NA
v_gene: TRBV6-2/TRBV6-3
CDR3aa: CATGAGLAGDTQYF
CDR3nt: TGTGCCACCGGCGCGGGCCTAGCGGGGGATACGCAGTATTTT

j_gene: TRBJ2-3
d_gene: NA
abundance: NA
v_gene: TRBV6-6
CDR3aa: CASSEGRTDTQYF
CDR3nt: TGTGCCAGCAGTGAGGGCCGCACAGATACGCAGTATTTT

j_gene: TRBJ2-1
d_gene: TRBD1
abundance: NA
v_gene: TRBV29-1
CDR3aa: CSVFGTGIDNEQFF
CDR3nt: TGCAGCGTTTTTGGGACAGGGATTGACAATGAGCAGTTCTTC

j_gene: TRBJ2-1
d_gene: TRBD1
abundance: NA
v_gene: TRBV4-2
CDR3aa: CASSQAAKGTGFHNEQFF
CDR3nt: TGTGCCAGCAGCCAAGCGGCCAAAGGGACAGGGTTCCACAATGAGCAGTTCTTC

j_gene: TRBJ2-7
d_gene: NA
abundance: NA
v_gene: TRBV2
CDR3aa: CASSDYYEQYF
CDR3nt: TGTGCCAGCAGTGATTACTACGAGCAGTACTTC

j_gene: TRBJ2-3
d_gene: NA
abundance: NA
v_gene: TRBV20-1
CDR3aa: CSARVPGEDTQYF
CDR3nt: TGCAGTGCTAGAGTCCCCGGGGAGGATACGCAGTATTTT

j_gene: TRBJ1-5
d_gene: NA
abundance: NA
v_gene: TRBV19
CDR3aa: CASSITGGTHQPQHF
CDR3nt: TGTGCCAGTAGTATCACCGGGGGGACCCATCAGCCCCAGCATTTT

j_gene: TRBJ2-3
d_gene: TRBD2
abundance: NA
v_gene: TRBV6-5
CDR3aa: CASSFTGTSGGADTQYF
CDR3nt: TGTGCCAGCAGTTTTACCGGGACTAGCGGGGGCGCAGATACGCAGTATTTT

j_gene: TRBJ2-3
d_gene: TRBD1
abundance: NA
v_gene: TRBV7-9
CDR3aa: CASSPPRAPGGPTDTQYF
CDR3nt: TGTGCCAGCAGCCCCCCCCGGGCTCCAGGGGGCCCGACAGATACGCAGTATTTT

j_gene: TRBJ2-1
d_gene: NA
abundance: NA
v_gene: TRBV7-3
CDR3aa: CASSFSSNVYNEQFF
CDR3nt: TGTGCCAGCAGCTTTTCCTCGAACGTCTACAATGAGCAGTTCTTC

j_gene: TRBJ2-5
d_gene: TRBD2
abundance: NA
v_gene: TRBV7-3
CDR3aa: CASSPRGGETQYF
CDR3nt: TGTGCCAGCAGCCCGCGGGGGGGGGAGACCCAGTACTTC

j_gene: TRBJ2-3
d_gene: TRBD1
abundance: NA
v_gene: TRBV15
CDR3aa: CATSRAGTGVGRDTQYF
CDR3nt: TGTGCCACCAGCAGAGCCGGGACAGGGGTTGGTCGAGATACGCAGTATTTT

j_gene: TRBJ2-1
d_gene: NA
abundance: NA
v_gene: TRBV5-4
CDR3aa: CASSFVSGLNNEQFF
CDR3nt: TGTGCCAGCAGCTTCGTGTCGGGGTTAAACAATGAGCAGTTCTTC

j_gene: TRBJ1-5
d_gene: TRBD1
abundance: NA
v_gene: TRBV5-6
CDR3aa: CASSFRQGFVNQPQHF
CDR3nt: TGTGCCAGCAGCTTCCGACAGGGCTTTGTCAATCAGCCCCAGCATTTT

j_gene: TRBJ1-2
d_gene: TRBD1
abundance: NA
v_gene: TRBV30
CDR3aa: CAWSAGQGYGYTF
CDR3nt: TGTGCCTGGAGTGCGGGACAGGGGTATGGCTACACCTTC

j_gene: TRBJ2-5
d_gene: NA
abundance: NA
v_gene: TRBV18
CDR3aa: CASSPGPQETQYF
CDR3nt: TGTGCCAGCTCACCGGGGCCGCAAGAGACCCAGTACTTC

j_gene: TRBJ2-3
d_gene: TRBD1
abundance: NA
v_gene: TRBV25-1
CDR3aa: CASSEQGASDTQYF
CDR3nt: TGTGCCAGCAGTGAACAGGGGGCCTCAGATACGCAGTATTTT

j_gene: TRBJ1-1
d_gene: NA
abundance: NA
v_gene: TRBV20-1
CDR3aa: CSARGGVYTEAFF
CDR3nt: TGCAGTGCTAGGGGGGGGGTGTACACTGAAGCTTTCTTT

j_gene: TRBJ2-1
d_gene: TRBD2
abundance: NA
v_gene: TRBV5-1
CDR3aa: CASSLGLAYNEQFF
CDR3nt: TGCGCCAGCAGCCTGGGACTAGCCTACAATGAGCAGTTCTTC

j_gene: TRBJ2-7
d_gene: NA
abundance: once
v_gene: TRBV7-7
CDR3aa: CASSLSPPIEQYF
CDR3nt: TGTGCTAGCAGCTTATCCCCACCAATCGAGCAGTACTTC

j_gene: TRBJ1-2
d_gene: NA
abundance: NA
v_gene: TRBV12-3/TRBV12-4
CDR3aa: CASSLYRPSDYGYTF
CDR3nt: TGTGCCAGCAGTTTGTACAGGCCTTCTGACTATGGCTACACCTTC